Listed here are 5 T cell receptor beta chains from one sample, sequenced in a study of monozygotic twins with cystic fibrosis. Generated by immunoSEQ multiplex PCR, the TCRdb table keeps only in-frame clones and is missing some. The repertoire holds 15,000 to 25,000 clones, with less than 95% as singletons. Sequenced sample: blood. These receptors were collected from a girl aged 2 to 9 with cystic fibrosis.

The chain couples TRBV6-1 to TRBJ2-1; D is perhaps TRBD1 (6 bases). The CDR3 has 17 amino acids. Trimming cost V 0 bases and J 2 bases, with 14 bases left between them. Germline lookup yields CDR1 MNHNS and CDR2 SASEGT. The CDR3 nucleotides read TGTGCCAGCAGTGAAGCCTGGACAGCACGGGCCTACAATGAGCAGTTCTTC. Its translation is CASSEAWTARAYNEQFF.

V is TRBV4-1 and J is TRBJ2-2, with TRBD2 identical over 10 bases. Germline loops: CDR1 MGHRA, CDR2 YSYEKL. The CDR3 spans 17 residues. V lost 4 bases, J lost 4 bases, and 9 bases stayed unmatched. The DNA for the CDR3 is TGCGCCAGCAGCCTCAGCGGGGGGGGCGTGGGCACCGGGGAGCTGTTTTTT. Translating it yields CASSLSGGGVGTGELFF.

V and J are TRBV9 and TRBJ2-3, with 9 bases fitting TRBD2. The length of the CDR3 is 15 residues. With 0 bases clipped from V and 4 bases from J, the junction kept 3 bases outside the gene matches. Per the germline V gene, CDR1 is SGDLS and CDR2 is YYNGEE. The CDR3 region is CASSVEGGRADTQYF. In DNA form, the CDR3 reads TGTGCCAGCAGCGTAGAGGGCGGGAGGGCAGATACGCAGTATTTT.

The chain joins TRBV12-5 to TRBJ2-2; TRBD2 is a possible D gene (6 bases). This CDR3 has 15 residues. Germline V gene lookup returns CDR1 LGHNT and CDR2 FRNRAP. V gave up 3 bases and J gave up 5 bases, with 13 bases separating them. For the CDR3, the DNA is TGTGCTAGTGGTTTTAGTGGCCGGGGGACCGGGGAGCTGTTTTTT. Translating it yields CASGFSGRGTGELFF.

The chain uses TRBV5-6 and TRBJ1-2; D remains ambiguous. Germline values: CDR1 SGHDT, CDR2 YYEEEE. The CDR3 is 15 amino acids. Deletions cut 1 base from V and 7 bases from J, with 17 bases between. As DNA, the CDR3 is TGTGCCAGCAGCTTGAAGGAGACGCCGGGGAGTGGCTACACCTTC. Translated: CASSLKETPGSGYTF.